This paragraph covers one TCR beta chain sequence. The antigen it binds to is not known. No clone much larger than this one lies a single base away; base qualities are absent. V is shortened by 5 bases, J by 6 bases, and the region joining them spans 10 bases. Counted from cysteine to phenylalanine, this CDR3 has 13 amino acids. Left in the record is the CDR3 DNA by itself, 39 bases read in frame from the first base. Libraries of naive CD8 T cells were built from anywhere between about 18,000 and 1,000,000 sorted cells, with 10%, 30% or 50% of the purified RNA used. Naive CD8 T cells, defined as CD8+CD4-CCR7+CD45RA+, were FACS-sorted into RLT Plus buffer on a BD FACSAria II. To test detection sensitivity, Jurkat RNA equivalent to more than eight TCR copies was spiked into samples of roughly 19,000-1,000,000 naive CD8 T cells. CD8 T cells were enriched with RosetteSep CD8+ T Cell Enrichment Cocktail and Ficoll-Paque, followed by ACK red cell lysis.

This sample was taken from a study of molecular identifiers for immune sequencing clone quantification (dated by TCRdb to 2017 to 2018). At the level of the whole study: For a replicate experiment, the RNA from either 20,000 or 100,000 naive CD8 T cells was divided into five aliquots, and four of those aliquots went on to sequencing. CD8 T cells were used in a methods study to benchmark molecular-identifier clustering-based TCR repertoire sequencing (MIDCIRS) and TCR RNA copy counting. The study at large found these results: When barcode sub-clustering was left out, chimeric consensus sequences inflated TCR diversity, with chimeras reaching as high as 47%. Identical TCR molecules sharing a barcode could cause highly expanded clone sizes to be underestimated. Clones above 20 RNA copies held over 99% of molecules in CMV-specific effector cells but under 1% in naive cells. A single cell's worth of spiked-in Jurkat TCR RNA was reported detectable even among 750,000 to 1,000,000 naive CD8 T cells. Spiked-in Jurkat TCR RNA (about ten copies' worth), which is not part of the donor repertoire, was contained in the naive libraries. Modeling indicated approximately 3.1 TCR RNA copies recovered per cell, compared with around 9.8 by digital PCR, which implies a capture efficiency of around 29%.

Libraries were constructed by PCR. Sequencing was performed on an Illumina HiSeq 4000. Bulk TCR libraries were prepared as previously described, using TCR primers listed in Table S5. Total RNA was purified with the Qiagen AllPrep DNA/RNA kit. Before analysis, reads from multiple sequencing runs of one library were combined. For the original study's pipeline: Reads were retained only if their TCR constant sequence matched exactly, and those retained reads were trimmed to 150 nt and grouped according to their 12-nt molecular barcodes. Within each barcode group, reads were sub-clustered at a 15% Levenshtein threshold, and quality-weighted consensus sequences were built per RNA molecule. Non-functional sequences were excluded, and lower-count sequences lying one edit away from another sequence were also excluded. Based on a fit of two negative binomial distributions, barcode sub-clusters having less than 20% of the maximum read count were discarded. The public reads were reanalyzed by TCRdb: fastp trimming at Q25, MiXCR alignment, in-frame beta chains only. Every distinct CDR3 protein forms one entry, paired with its most common genes and DNA. For this entry, the V and J calls and clone size follow TCRdb and not the study's own pipeline. Within this sample are 460,000 or so distinct CDR3 sequences, with about 21% of them counted one time only. The ten largest clones represent around 0.84% of the sample.

The receptor comes from a human donor in good health. Some libraries in this study had Jurkat cell RNA spiked in. Source material: naive CD8+ T cells from blood, with Jurkat cell RNA spiked in. The sample's cell subset or site label, decoded: FACS-sorted CD8+CD4-CCR7+CD45RA+ naive T cells. Recombination joined TRBV12-3 or TRBV12-4 with TRBJ2-2; possibly the D gene is TRBD1, per 5 matching bases. In nucleotides, the sequence is TGTGCCAGCAGTATGACAGTCCCCGGGGAGCTGTTTTTT. Its amino acids are CASSMTVPGELFF.